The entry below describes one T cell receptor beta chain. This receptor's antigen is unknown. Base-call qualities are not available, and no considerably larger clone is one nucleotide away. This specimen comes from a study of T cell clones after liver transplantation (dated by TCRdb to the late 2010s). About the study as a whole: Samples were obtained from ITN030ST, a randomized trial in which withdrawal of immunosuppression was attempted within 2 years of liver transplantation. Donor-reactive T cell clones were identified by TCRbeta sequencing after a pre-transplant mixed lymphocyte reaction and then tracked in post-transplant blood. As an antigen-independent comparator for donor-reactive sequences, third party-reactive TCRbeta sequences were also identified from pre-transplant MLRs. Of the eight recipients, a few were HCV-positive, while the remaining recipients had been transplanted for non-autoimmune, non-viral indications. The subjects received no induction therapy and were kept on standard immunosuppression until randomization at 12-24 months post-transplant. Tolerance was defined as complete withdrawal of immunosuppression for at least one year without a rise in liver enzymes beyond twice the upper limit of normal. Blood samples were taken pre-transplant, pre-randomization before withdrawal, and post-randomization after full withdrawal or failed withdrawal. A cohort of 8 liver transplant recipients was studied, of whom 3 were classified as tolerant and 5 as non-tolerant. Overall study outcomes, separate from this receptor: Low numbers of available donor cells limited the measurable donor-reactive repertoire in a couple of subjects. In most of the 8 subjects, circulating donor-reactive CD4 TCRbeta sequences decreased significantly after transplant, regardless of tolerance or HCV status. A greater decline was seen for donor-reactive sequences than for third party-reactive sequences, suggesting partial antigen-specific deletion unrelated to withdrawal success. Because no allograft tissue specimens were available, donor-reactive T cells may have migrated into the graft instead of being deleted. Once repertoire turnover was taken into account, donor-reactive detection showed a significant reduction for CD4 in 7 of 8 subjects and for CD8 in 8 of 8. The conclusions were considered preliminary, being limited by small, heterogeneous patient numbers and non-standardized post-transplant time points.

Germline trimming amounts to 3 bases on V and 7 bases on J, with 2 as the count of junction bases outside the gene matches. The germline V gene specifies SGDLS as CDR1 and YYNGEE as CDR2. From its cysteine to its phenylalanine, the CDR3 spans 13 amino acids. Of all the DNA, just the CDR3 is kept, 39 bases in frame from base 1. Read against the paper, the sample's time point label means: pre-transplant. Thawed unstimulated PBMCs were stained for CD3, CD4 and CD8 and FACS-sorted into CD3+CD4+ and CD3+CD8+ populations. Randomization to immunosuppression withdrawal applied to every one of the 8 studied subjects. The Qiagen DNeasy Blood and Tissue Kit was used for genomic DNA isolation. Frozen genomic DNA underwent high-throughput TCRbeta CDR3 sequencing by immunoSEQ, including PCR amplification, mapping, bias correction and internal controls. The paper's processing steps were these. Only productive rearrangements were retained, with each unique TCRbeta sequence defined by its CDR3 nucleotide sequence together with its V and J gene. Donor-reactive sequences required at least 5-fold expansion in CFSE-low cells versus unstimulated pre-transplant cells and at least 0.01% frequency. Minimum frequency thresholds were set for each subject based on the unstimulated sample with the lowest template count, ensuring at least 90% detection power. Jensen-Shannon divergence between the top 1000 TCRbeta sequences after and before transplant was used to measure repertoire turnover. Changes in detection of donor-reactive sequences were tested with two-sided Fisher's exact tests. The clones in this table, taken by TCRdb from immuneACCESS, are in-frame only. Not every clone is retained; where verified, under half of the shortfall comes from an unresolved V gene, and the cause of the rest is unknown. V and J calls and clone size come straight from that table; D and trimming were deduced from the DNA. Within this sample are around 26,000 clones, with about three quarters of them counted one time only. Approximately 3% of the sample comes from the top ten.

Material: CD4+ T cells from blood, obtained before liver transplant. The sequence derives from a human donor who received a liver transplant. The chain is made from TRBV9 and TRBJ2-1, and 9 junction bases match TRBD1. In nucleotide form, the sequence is TGTGCCAGCAGCGACAGGGGGCGGAATGAGCAGTTCTTC. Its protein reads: CASSDRGRNEQFF.